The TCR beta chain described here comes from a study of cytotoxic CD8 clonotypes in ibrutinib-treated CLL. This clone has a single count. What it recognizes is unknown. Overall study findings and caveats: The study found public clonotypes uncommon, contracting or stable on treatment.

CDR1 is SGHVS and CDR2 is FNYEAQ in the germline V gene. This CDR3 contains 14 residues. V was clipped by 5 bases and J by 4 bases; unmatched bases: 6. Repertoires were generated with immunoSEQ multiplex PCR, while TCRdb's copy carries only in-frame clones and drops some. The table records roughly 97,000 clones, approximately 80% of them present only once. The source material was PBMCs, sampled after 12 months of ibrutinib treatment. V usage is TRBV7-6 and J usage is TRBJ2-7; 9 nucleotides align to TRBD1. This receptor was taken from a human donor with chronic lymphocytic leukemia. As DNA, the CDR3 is TGTGCCAGCAGCCCCTTGGACAGGGGATACGAGCAGTACTTC. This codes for CASSPLDRGYEQYF.